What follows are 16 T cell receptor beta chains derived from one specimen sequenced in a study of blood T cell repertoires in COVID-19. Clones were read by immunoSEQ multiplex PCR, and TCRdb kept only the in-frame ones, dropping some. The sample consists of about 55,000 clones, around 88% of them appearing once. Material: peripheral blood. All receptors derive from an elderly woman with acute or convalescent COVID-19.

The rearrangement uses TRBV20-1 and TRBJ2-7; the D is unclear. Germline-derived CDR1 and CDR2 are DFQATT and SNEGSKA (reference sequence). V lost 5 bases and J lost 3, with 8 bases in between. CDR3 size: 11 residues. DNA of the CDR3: TGCAGTGCTGTCAACTTCTACGAGCAGTACTTC. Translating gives CSAVNFYEQYF.

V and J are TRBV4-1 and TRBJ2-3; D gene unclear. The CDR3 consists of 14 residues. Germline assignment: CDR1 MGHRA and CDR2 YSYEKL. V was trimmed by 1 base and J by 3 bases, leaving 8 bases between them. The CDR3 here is CASSQGQKTDTQYF. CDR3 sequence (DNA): TGCGCCAGCAGCCAAGGGCAGAAGACAGATACGCAGTATTTT.

CDR3 protein: CASSEAPGSYNEQFF. The CDR3 nucleotides are TGTGCCAGCAGTGAAGCGCCCGGTAGCTACAATGAGCAGTTCTTC. The chain recombines TRBV6-1 with TRBJ2-1; D uncertain. Germline CDR1 MNHNS, CDR2 SASEGT. V gave up 0 bases and J gave up 3 bases, with 9 bases separating them. The CDR3 totals 15 residues.

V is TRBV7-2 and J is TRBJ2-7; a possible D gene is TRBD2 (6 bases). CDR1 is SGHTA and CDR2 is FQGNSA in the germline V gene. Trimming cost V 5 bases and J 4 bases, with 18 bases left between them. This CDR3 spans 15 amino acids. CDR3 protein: CASSPGGVSSYEQYV. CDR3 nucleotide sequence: TGTGCCAGCAGCCCTGGAGGGGTCAGCTCGTACGAGCAGTACGTC.

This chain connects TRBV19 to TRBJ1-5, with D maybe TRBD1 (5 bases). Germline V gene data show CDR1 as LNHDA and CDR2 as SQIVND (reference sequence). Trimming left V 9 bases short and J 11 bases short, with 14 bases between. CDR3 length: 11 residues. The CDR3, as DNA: TGTGCCAGCATGAGAGCAGGGTCCCAGCATTTT. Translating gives CASMRAGSQHF.

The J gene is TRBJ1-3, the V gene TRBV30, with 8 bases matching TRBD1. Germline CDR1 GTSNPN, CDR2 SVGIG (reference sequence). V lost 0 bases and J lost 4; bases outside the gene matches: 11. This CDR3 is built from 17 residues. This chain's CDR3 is CAWSVRQGFIIGNTIYF. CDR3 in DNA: TGTGCCTGGAGTGTACGACAGGGGTTTATCATCGGAAACACCATATATTTT.

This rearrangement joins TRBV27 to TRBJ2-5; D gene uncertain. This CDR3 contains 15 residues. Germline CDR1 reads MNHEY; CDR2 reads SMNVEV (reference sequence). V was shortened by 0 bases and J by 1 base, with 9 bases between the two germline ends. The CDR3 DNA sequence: TGTGCCAGCAGTTTATCGGTGGGCTCCCAAGAGACCCAGTACTTC. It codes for CASSLSVGSQETQYF.

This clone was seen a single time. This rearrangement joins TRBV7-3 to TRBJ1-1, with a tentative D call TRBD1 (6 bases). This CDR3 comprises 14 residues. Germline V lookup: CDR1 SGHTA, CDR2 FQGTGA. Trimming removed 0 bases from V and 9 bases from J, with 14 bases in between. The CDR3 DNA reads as TGTGCCAGCAGCTTAACGTTGGGGGCTGGGAAAGCTTTCTTT. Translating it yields CASSLTLGAGKAFF.

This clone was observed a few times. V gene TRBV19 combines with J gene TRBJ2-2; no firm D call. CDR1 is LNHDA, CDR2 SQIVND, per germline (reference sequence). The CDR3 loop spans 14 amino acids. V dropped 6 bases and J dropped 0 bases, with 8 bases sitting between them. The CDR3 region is CASRSFANTGELFF. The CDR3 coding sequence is TGTGCCAGTAGGTCCTTTGCGAACACCGGGGAGCTGTTTTTT.

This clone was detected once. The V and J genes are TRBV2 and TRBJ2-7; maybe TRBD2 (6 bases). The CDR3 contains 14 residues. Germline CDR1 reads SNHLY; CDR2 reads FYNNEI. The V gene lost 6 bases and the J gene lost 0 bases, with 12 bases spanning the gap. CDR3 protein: CASRFRGSSYEQYV. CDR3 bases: TGTGCCAGCAGGTTCCGGGGGAGCTCCTACGAGCAGTACGTC.

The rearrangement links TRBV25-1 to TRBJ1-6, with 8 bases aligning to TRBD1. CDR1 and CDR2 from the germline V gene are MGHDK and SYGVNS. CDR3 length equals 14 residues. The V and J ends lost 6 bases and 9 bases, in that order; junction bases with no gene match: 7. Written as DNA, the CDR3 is TGTGCCAGCAGAGGACAGGGTTCTGGTTCACCCCTCCACTTT. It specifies CASRGQGSGSPLHF.

CDR3 nucleotide sequence: TGTGCCAGCAGCTTGTTGATGGGGACTACGAACACCGGGGAGCTGTTTTTT. Translation: CASSLLMGTTNTGELFF. The genes are TRBV5-6 and TRBJ2-2; 7 nucleotides line up with TRBD2. CDR3 length: 17 residues. Trimming removed 1 base from V and 0 bases from J; junction bases left unmatched: 6. Germline values: CDR1 SGHDT, CDR2 YYEEEE.

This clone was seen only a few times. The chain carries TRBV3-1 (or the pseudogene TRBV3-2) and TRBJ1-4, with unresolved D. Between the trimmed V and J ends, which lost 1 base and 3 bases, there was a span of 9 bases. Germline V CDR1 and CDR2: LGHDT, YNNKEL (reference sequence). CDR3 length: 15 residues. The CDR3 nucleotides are TGTGCCAGCAGCCAAGGAGTGGAGTCTAATGAAAAACTGTTTTTT. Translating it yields CASSQGVESNEKLFF.

The CDR3 loop is CAWSWGDTEAFF. The CDR3 coding sequence is TGTGCCTGGAGTTGGGGGGATACTGAAGCTTTCTTT. The V call is TRBV30, the J call TRBJ1-1, with D perhaps matching TRBD1 (5 bases). Germline loops: CDR1 GTSNPN, CDR2 SVGIG (reference sequence). V was trimmed by 2 bases and J by 5 bases, leaving 9 bases between them. There are 12 residues in the CDR3.

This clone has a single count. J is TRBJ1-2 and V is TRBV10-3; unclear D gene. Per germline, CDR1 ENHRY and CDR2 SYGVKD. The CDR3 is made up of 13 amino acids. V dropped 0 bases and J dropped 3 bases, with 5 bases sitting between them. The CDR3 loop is CAISESEDYGYTF. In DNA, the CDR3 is TGTGCCATCAGTGAGTCAGAGGACTATGGCTACACCTTC.

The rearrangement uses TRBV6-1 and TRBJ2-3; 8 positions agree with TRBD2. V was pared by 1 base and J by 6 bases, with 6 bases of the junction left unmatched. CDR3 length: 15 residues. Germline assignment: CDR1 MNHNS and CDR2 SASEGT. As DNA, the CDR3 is TGTGCCAGCAGTGAAGGGTCGGGAGGGCAGGATACGCAGTATTTT. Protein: CASSEGSGGQDTQYF.